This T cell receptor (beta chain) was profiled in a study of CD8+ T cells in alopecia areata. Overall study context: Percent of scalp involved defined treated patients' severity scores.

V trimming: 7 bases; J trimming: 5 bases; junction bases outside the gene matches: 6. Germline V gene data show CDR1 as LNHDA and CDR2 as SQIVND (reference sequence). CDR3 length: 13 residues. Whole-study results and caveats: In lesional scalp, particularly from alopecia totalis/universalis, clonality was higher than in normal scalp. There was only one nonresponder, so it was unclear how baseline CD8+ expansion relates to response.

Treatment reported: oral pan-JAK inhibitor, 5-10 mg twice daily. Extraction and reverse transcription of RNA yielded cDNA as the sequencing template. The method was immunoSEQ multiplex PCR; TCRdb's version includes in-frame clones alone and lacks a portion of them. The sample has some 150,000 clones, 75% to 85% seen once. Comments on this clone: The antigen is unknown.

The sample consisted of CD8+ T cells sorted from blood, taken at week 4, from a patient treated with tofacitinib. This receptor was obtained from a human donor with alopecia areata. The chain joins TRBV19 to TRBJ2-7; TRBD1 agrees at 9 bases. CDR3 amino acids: CASTGTGPHEQYF. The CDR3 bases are TGTGCCAGTACGGGGACAGGGCCCCACGAGCAGTACTTC.